These T cell receptor beta chains were read from a single sample in a study of Graves' ophthalmopathy and Graves' hyperthyroidism. TCRdb re-derived calls from the multiplex PCR reads in MiXCR, one entry per CDR3 protein. The repertoire has approximately 500,000 distinct CDR3 sequences, approximately 15% of them found once; the top ten carry 8% to 10%. The sample was blood. The receptors were sampled from a woman in her 30s with Graves' ophthalmopathy. Both conserved end residues are part of each CDR3. Fields, in order: J gene, V gene, D gene, clone size, CDR3 protein, CDR3 DNA. D genes are given only for firm matches. Clone size, where shown, is once, few, many, or a class for clones that have expanded.

J gene: TRBJ2-7; V gene: TRBV11-2; D gene: TRBD1; clone size: many; CDR3 protein: CASSPLDRGRGRAYEQYF; CDR3 DNA: TGTGCCAGCAGCCCCTTGGACAGGGGGCGCGGACGAGCTTACGAGCAGTACTTC
J gene: TRBJ1-5; V gene: TRBV30; D gene: -; clone size: many; CDR3 protein: CAWSLLGSTQPQHF; CDR3 DNA: TGTGCCTGGAGTCTACTGGGGTCCACACAGCCCCAGCATTTT
J gene: TRBJ1-6; V gene: TRBV4-1; D gene: TRBD1; clone size: -; CDR3 protein: CASSHPGQGNSPLHF; CDR3 DNA: TGCGCCAGCAGCCACCCGGGACAGGGGAATTCACCCCTCCACTTT
J gene: TRBJ1-3; V gene: TRBV12-5; D gene: -; clone size: many; CDR3 protein: CASERGKAVGNTIYF; CDR3 DNA: TGTGCTAGTGAACGAGGAAAAGCGGTCGGAAACACCATATATTTT
J gene: TRBJ2-7; V gene: TRBV2; D gene: -; clone size: many; CDR3 protein: CASSTGTTEQYF; CDR3 DNA: TGTGCCAGCAGTACAGGGACCACTGAGCAGTACTTC
J gene: TRBJ1-5; V gene: TRBV7-9; D gene: -; clone size: many; CDR3 protein: CASSLHGDQPQHF; CDR3 DNA: TGTGCCAGCAGCCTCCACGGGGATCAGCCCCAGCATTTT
J gene: TRBJ2-5; V gene: TRBV20-1; D gene: -; clone size: many; CDR3 protein: CSALALSETQYF; CDR3 DNA: TGCAGTGCTCTGGCCCTCTCAGAGACCCAGTACTTC
J gene: TRBJ2-7; V gene: TRBV20-1; D gene: TRBD1; clone size: many; CDR3 protein: CSARDIMGQNYEQYF; CDR3 DNA: TGCAGTGCTAGAGACATAATGGGACAGAACTACGAGCAGTACTTC
J gene: TRBJ2-2; V gene: TRBV6-1; D gene: -; clone size: many; CDR3 protein: CASSEGAGWSGELFF; CDR3 DNA: TGTGCCAGCAGTGAAGGGGCCGGCTGGTCCGGGGAGCTGTTTTTT
J gene: TRBJ2-7; V gene: TRBV30; D gene: -; clone size: many; CDR3 protein: CAWSDGGGSDEQYF; CDR3 DNA: TGTGCCTGGAGTGATGGAGGGGGATCGGACGAGCAGTACTTC
J gene: TRBJ1-1; V gene: TRBV4-1; D gene: TRBD1; clone size: -; CDR3 protein: CASSHPGTAVRNTEAFF; CDR3 DNA: TGCGCCAGCAGCCATCCCGGGACAGCGGTTAGGAACACTGAAGCTTTCTTT
J gene: TRBJ2-7; V gene: TRBV20-1; D gene: TRBD2; clone size: -; CDR3 protein: CSASPGTRFDEQYF; CDR3 DNA: TGCAGTGCTAGCCCCGGGACTAGATTTGACGAGCAGTACTTC
J gene: TRBJ1-2; V gene: TRBV27; D gene: -; clone size: many; CDR3 protein: CASSLSYRANYGYTF; CDR3 DNA: TGTGCCAGCAGTTTATCTTACAGGGCGAACTATGGCTACACCTTC
J gene: TRBJ1-1; V gene: TRBV12-5; D gene: TRBD1; clone size: many; CDR3 protein: CASGFNSGQGGGEAFF; CDR3 DNA: TGTGCTAGTGGTTTCAATTCGGGACAGGGAGGGGGAGAAGCTTTCTTT
J gene: TRBJ2-5; V gene: TRBV3-1; D gene: TRBD1; clone size: few; CDR3 protein: CASSQGTGTQYF; CDR3 DNA: TGTGCCAGCAGCCAAGGGACAGGGACCCAGTACTTC
J gene: TRBJ2-5; V gene: TRBV6-5; D gene: -; clone size: many; CDR3 protein: CASSYTPRYQETQYF; CDR3 DNA: TGTGCCAGCAGTTACACCCCCAGATACCAAGAGACCCAGTACTTC
J gene: TRBJ2-5; V gene: TRBV11-2; D gene: TRBD1; clone size: -; CDR3 protein: CASSPGQGATFQETQYF; CDR3 DNA: TGTGCCAGCAGTCCGGGACAGGGGGCGACTTTCCAAGAGACCCAGTACTTC
J gene: TRBJ1-3; V gene: TRBV5-1; D gene: -; clone size: few; CDR3 protein: CASSLRGRPPGGNTIYF; CDR3 DNA: TGCGCCAGCAGCTTAAGGGGCCGGCCGCCCGGGGGAAACACCATATATTTT
J gene: TRBJ2-4; V gene: TRBV29-1; D gene: TRBD1; clone size: -; CDR3 protein: CSVEAGTAKNIQYF; CDR3 DNA: TGCAGCGTCGAAGCCGGGACAGCGAAAAACATTCAGTACTTC
J gene: TRBJ1-1; V gene: TRBV7-2; D gene: -; clone size: -; CDR3 protein: CASSLGGVGAFF; CDR3 DNA: TGTGCCAGCAGCTTAGGGGGTGTCGGGGCTTTCTTT
J gene: TRBJ2-5; V gene: TRBV20-1; D gene: TRBD2; clone size: many; CDR3 protein: CSVLAGVDGETQYF; CDR3 DNA: TGCAGTGTGCTAGCGGGAGTGGATGGAGAGACCCAGTACTTC
J gene: TRBJ2-7; V gene: TRBV5-1; D gene: -; clone size: -; CDR3 protein: CASSLELGASSYEQYF; CDR3 DNA: TGCGCCAGCAGCTTGGAGTTAGGGGCGAGCTCCTACGAGCAGTACTTC